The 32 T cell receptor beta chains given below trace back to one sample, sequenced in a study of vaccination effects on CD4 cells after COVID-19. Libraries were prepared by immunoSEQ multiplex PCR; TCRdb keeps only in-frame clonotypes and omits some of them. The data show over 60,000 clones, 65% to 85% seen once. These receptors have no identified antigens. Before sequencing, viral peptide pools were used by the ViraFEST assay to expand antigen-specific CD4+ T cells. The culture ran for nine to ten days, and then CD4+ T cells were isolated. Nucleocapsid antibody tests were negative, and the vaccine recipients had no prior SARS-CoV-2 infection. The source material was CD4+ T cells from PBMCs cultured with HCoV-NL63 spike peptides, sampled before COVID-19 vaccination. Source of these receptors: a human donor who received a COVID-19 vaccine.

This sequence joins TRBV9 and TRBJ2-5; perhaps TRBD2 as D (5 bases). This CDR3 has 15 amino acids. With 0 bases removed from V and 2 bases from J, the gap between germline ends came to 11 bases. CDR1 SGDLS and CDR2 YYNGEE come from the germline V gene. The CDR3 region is CASSVDQRTQETQYF. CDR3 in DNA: TGTGCCAGCAGCGTAGACCAACGGACTCAAGAGACCCAGTACTTC.

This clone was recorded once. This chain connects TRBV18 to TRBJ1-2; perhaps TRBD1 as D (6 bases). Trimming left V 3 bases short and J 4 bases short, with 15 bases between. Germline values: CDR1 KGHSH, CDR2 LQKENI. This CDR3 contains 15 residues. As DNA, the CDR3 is TGTGCCAGCTCACCTCAAACAGGGTGGGGCTATGGCTACACCTTC. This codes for CASSPQTGWGYGYTF.

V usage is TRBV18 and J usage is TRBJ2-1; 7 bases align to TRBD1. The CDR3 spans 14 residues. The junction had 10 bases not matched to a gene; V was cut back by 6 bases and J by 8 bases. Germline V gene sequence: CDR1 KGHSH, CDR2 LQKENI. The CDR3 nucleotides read TGTGCCAGCTCGTCCAATACAGGGGCCGATGAGCAGTTCTTC. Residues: CASSSNTGADEQFF.

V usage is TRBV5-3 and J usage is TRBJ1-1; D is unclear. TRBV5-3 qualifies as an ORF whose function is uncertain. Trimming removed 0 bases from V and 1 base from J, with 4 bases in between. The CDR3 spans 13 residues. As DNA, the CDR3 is TGTGCCAGAAGCTTGGAAGGGAACACTGAAGCTTTCTTT. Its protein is CARSLEGNTEAFF.

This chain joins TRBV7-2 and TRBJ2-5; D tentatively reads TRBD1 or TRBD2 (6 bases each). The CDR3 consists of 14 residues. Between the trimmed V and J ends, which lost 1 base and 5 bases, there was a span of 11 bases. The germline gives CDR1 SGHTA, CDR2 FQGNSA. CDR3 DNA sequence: TGTGCCAGCAGCTTAGGGGGGGCAGGCGAGACCCAGTACTTC. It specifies CASSLGGAGETQYF.

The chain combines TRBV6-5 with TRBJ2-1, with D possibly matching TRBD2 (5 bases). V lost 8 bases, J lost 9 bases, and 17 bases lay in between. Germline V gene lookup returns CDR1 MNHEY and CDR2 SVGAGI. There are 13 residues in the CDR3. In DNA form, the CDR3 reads TGTGCCAGCGAGCTCGCTGGAGGAGGTGAGCAGTTCTTC. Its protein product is CASELAGGGEQFF.

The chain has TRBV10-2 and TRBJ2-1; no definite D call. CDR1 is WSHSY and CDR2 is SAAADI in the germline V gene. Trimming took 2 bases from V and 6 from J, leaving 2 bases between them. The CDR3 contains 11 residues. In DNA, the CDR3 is TGCGCCAGCAGTGAGAGCAATGAGCAGTTCTTC. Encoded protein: CASSESNEQFF.

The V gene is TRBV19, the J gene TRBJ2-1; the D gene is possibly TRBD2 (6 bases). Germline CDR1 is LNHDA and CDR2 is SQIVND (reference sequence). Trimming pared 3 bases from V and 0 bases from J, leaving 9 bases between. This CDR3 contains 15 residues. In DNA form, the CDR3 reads TGTGCCAGTAGTATCCTCGGGAGCTCCTACAATGAGCAGTTCTTC. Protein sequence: CASSILGSSYNEQFF.

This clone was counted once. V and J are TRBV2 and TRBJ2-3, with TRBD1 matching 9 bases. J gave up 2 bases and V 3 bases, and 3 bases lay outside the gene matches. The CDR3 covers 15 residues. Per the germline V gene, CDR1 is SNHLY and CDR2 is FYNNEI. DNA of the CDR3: TGTGCCAGCAGTGAGGGGACAGGGTCCACAGATACGCAGTATTTT. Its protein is CASSEGTGSTDTQYF.

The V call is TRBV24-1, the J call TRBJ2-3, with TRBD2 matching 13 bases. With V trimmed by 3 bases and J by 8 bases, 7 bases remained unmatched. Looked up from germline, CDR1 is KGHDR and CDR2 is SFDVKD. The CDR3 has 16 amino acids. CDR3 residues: CATSDPRTSGGSTQYF. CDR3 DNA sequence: TGTGCCACCAGTGATCCGCGGACTAGCGGGGGATCTACGCAGTATTTT.

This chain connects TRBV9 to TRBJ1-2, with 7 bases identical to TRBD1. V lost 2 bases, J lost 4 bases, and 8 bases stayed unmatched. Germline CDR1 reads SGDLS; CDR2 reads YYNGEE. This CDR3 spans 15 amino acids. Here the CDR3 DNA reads TGTGCCAGCAGCGTGGGCACTACAGGGGTCTATGGCTACACCTTC. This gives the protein CASSVGTTGVYGYTF.

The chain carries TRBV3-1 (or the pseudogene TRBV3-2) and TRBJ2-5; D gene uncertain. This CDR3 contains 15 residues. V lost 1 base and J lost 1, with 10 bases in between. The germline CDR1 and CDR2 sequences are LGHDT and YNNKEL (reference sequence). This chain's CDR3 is CASSQVSALQETQYF. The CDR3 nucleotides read TGTGCCAGCAGCCAAGTTTCGGCGCTCCAAGAGACCCAGTACTTC.

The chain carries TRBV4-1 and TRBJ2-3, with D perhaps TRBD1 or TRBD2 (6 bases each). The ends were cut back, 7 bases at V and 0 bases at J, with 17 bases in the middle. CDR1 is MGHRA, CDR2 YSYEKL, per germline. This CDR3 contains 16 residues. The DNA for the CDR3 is TGCGCCAGCAAACTACTTGAGGGGGGCAGCACAGATACGCAGTATTTT. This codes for CASKLLEGGSTDTQYF.

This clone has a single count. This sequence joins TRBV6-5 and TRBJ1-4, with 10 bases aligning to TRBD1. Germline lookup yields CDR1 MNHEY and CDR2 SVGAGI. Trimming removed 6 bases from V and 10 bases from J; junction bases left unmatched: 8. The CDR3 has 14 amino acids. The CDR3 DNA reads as TGTGCCAGCAGCCCCGACAGGGGGCAAGGAAAACTGTTTTTT. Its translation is CASSPDRGQGKLFF.

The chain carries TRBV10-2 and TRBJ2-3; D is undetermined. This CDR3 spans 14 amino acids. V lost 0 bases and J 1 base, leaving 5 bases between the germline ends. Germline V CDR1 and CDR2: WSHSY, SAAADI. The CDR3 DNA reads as TGCGCCAGCAGTGAGTCGGGTCGCACAGATACGCAGTATTTT. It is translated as CASSESGRTDTQYF.

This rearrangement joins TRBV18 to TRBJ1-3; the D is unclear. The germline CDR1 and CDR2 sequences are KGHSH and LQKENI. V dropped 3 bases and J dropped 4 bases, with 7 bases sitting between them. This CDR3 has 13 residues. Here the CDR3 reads CASSPGYGNTIYF. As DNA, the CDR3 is TGTGCCAGCTCACCGGGATACGGAAACACCATATATTTT. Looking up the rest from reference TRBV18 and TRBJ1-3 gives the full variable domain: NAGVMQNPRHLVRRRGQEARLRCSPMKGHSHVYWYRQLPEEGLKFMVYLQKENIIDESGMPKERFSAEFPKEGPSILRIQQVVRGDSAAYFCASSPGYGNTIYFGEGSWLTVV.

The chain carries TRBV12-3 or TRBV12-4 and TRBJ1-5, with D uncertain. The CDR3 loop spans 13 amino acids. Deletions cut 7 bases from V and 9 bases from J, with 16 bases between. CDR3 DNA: TGTGCCAGCACCGTTAGGATGGAAGGGCCCCAGCATTTT. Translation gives CASTVRMEGPQHF.

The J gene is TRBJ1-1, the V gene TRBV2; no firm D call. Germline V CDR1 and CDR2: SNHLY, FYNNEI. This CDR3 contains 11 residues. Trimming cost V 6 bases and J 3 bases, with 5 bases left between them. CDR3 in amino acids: CASSEDTEAFF. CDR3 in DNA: TGTGCCAGCAGCGAGGACACTGAAGCTTTCTTT.

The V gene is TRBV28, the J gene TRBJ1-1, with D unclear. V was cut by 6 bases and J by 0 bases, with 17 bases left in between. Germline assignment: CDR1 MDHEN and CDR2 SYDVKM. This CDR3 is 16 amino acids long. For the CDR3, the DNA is TGTGCCAGCAGACCCCCGGACCGGGCGATGAACACTGAAGCTTTCTTT. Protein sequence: CASRPPDRAMNTEAFF.

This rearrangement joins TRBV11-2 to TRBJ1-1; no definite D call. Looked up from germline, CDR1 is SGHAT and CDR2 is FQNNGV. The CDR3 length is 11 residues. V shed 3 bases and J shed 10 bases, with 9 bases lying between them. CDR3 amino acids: CASSFGELAFF. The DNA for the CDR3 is TGTGCCAGCAGCTTTGGCGAGTTAGCTTTCTTT.

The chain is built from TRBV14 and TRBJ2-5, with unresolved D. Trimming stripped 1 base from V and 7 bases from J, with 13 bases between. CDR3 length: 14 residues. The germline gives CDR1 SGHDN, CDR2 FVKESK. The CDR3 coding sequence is TGTGCCAGCAGCCAAGGACCGATCCTGGGGACCCAGTACTTC. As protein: CASSQGPILGTQYF.

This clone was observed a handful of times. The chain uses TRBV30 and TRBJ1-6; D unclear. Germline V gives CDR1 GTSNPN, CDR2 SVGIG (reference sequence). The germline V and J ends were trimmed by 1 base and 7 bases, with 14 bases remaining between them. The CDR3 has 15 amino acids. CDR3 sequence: CAWSGTMGKNSPLHF. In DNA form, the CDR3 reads TGTGCCTGGAGTGGTACGATGGGGAAAAATTCACCCCTCCACTTT. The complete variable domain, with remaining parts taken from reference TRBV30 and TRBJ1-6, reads SQTIHQWPATLVQPVGSPLSLECTVEGTSNPNLYWYRQAAGRGLQLLFYSVGIGQISSEVPQNLSASRPQDRQFILSSKKLLLSDSGFYLCAWSGTMGKNSPLHFGNGTRLTVT.

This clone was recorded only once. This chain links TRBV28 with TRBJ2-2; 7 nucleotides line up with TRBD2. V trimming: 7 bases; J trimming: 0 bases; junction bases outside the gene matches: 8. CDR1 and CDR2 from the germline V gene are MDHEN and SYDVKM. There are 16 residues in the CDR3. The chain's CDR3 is CASTLPGGTNTGELFF. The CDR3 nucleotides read TGTGCCAGCACCCTACCGGGGGGAACGAACACCGGGGAGCTGTTTTTT.

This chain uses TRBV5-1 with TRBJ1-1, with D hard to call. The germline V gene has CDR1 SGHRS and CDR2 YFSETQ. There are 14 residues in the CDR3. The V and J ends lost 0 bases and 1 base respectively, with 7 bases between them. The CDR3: CASSLDWENTEAFF. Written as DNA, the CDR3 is TGCGCCAGCAGCTTGGATTGGGAGAACACTGAAGCTTTCTTT.

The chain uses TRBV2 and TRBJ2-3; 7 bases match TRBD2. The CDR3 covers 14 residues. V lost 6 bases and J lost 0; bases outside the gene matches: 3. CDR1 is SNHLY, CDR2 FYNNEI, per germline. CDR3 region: CASRGLVSTDTQYF. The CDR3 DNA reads TGTGCCAGCAGAGGACTAGTCAGCACAGATACGCAGTATTTT.

The CDR3 region is CASSPEGLRSPLHF. The CDR3, as DNA: TGTGCCAGCTCACCTGAAGGCCTCCGTTCACCCCTCCACTTT. The chain is built from TRBV18 and TRBJ1-6; D is unresolved. Trimming left V 3 bases short and J 9 bases short, with 12 bases between. The CDR3 spans 14 residues. The germline V gene encodes CDR1 KGHSH and CDR2 LQKENI.

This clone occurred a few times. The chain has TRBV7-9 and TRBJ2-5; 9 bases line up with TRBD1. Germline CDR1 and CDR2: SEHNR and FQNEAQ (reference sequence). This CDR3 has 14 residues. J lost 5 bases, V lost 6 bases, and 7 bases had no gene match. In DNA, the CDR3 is TGTGCCAGCAGTCTACAGGGGGCTCGGGAGACCCAGTACTTC. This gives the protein CASSLQGARETQYF.

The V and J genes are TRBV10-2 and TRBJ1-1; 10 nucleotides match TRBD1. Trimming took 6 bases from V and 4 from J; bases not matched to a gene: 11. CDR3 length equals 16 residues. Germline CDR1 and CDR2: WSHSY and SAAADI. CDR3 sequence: CASRGGQGRIGTEAFF. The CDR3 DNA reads TGCGCCAGCAGGGGGGGACAGGGGAGAATCGGCACTGAAGCTTTCTTT.

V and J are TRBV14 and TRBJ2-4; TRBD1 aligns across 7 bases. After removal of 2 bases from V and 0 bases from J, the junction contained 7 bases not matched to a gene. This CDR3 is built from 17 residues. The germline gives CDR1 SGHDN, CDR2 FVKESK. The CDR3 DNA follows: TGTGCCAGCAGCCAAATCCAGACAGGGCTAGCCAAAAACATTCAGTACTTC. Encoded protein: CASSQIQTGLAKNIQYF.

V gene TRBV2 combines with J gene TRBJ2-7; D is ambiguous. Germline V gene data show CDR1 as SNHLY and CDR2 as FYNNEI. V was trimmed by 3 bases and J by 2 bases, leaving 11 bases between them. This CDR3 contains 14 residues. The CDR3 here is CASSDREVTYEQYV. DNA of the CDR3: TGTGCCAGCAGTGATAGAGAGGTGACCTACGAGCAGTACGTC.

CDR3 nucleotides: TGTGCCTCGGGATCTGGAAACACCATATATTTT. Translating it yields CASGSGNTIYF. This chain connects TRBV12-3 or TRBV12-4 to TRBJ1-3; D gene unclear. Trimming left V 11 bases short and J 1 base short, with 6 bases between. There are 11 residues in the CDR3.

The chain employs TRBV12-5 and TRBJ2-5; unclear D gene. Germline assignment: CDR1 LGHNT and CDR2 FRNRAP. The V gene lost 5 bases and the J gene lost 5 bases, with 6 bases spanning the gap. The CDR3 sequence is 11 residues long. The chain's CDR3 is CASGAWETQYF. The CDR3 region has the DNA TGTGCTAGTGGTGCCTGGGAGACCCAGTACTTC.